Listed below are T cell receptor beta chains from one sample, sequenced in a study of Ad26.COV2.S vaccination and SARS-CoV-2 variants. Produced via immunoSEQ multiplex PCR; TCRdb's table is partial and in-frame only. The repertoire holds about 350,000 clones, with 65% to 90% as singletons. The source material was peripheral blood, sampled in a trial of Ad26.COV2.S vaccine versus placebo. These receptors originate from a person between 18 and 65 years old who received the Ad26.COV2.S COVID-19 vaccine or a placebo. Each CDR3 is given with its conserved first and last residue. The order of the fields is V gene, CDR3 protein.

V gene: TRBV25-1; CDR3 protein: CASTGITEAFF
V gene: TRBV9; CDR3 protein: CASSRGEGGEYF
V gene: TRBV9; CDR3 protein: CASSARTEKTQYF
V gene: TRBV12-3/TRBV12-4; CDR3 protein: CASTGSTENEQFF
V gene: TRBV27; CDR3 protein: CASRFQGAEQYF
V gene: TRBV14; CDR3 protein: CASSQAPPTGQSNQPQHF
V gene: TRBV9; CDR3 protein: CASGMDSQETQYF
V gene: TRBV30; CDR3 protein: CAWSVTRTGAGNSPLHF
V gene: TRBV6-5; CDR3 protein: CASSWQNSNQPQHF
V gene: TRBV6-5; CDR3 protein: CASGAGTRDTEAFF
V gene: TRBV5-1; CDR3 protein: CASSLAEQGSSYNSPLHF
V gene: TRBV2; CDR3 protein: CASSRLGQGLNYGYTF
V gene: TRBV6-1; CDR3 protein: CASSDGRGGYEQYF
V gene: TRBV18; CDR3 protein: CASSPQARDYEQYF
V gene: TRBV6-5; CDR3 protein: CASSFRQEQYF
V gene: TRBV27; CDR3 protein: CASSSGTGPYEQYF
V gene: TRBV11-2; CDR3 protein: CASSFGHQSTEAFF
V gene: TRBV14; CDR3 protein: CASSQVSNTIYF
V gene: TRBV7-9; CDR3 protein: CASSQGLTDTQYF
V gene: TRBV29-1; CDR3 protein: CSVVGTLNTEAFF
V gene: TRBV12-3/TRBV12-4; CDR3 protein: CASTRSMGGPQHF
V gene: TRBV15; CDR3 protein: CATSRISLNSPLHF
V gene: TRBV10-3; CDR3 protein: CAGRGMNTEAFF
V gene: TRBV14; CDR3 protein: CASSQGNNRGAETQYF
V gene: TRBV24-1; CDR3 protein: CATGAGFGNEQFF
V gene: TRBV7-2; CDR3 protein: CASSLAPGNGYTF
V gene: TRBV29-1; CDR3 protein: CSVATGNYGYTF
V gene: TRBV7-2; CDR3 protein: CASSSSSGLNIQYF
V gene: TRBV10-3; CDR3 protein: CAASEKVIYGYTF
V gene: TRBV6-2/TRBV6-3; CDR3 protein: CASSYSLAGGSETQYF
V gene: TRBV2; CDR3 protein: CASSEALGRANTEAFF
V gene: TRBV11-2; CDR3 protein: CASSQPGQGGNEQFF
V gene: TRBV5-5; CDR3 protein: CASRQTGGAETQYF
V gene: TRBV3-1/TRBV3-2; CDR3 protein: CASSQRLGRGSYNEQFF
V gene: TRBV5-5; CDR3 protein: CASSWDSPLLNTEAFF
V gene: TRBV13; CDR3 protein: CASSAPPELHTEAFF
V gene: TRBV19; CDR3 protein: CATATSGMARETQYF
V gene: TRBV9; CDR3 protein: CASSVNVAGSTEAFF
V gene: TRBV18; CDR3 protein: CASQLRPQETQYF
V gene: TRBV5-4; CDR3 protein: CASSSPRTDSGNTIYF
V gene: TRBV28; CDR3 protein: CASSFSPGSSGNTIYF